The 29 T cell receptor beta chains presented below share a single source sample, sequenced in a study of OX40 agonist ivuxolimab in advanced cancers. Profiling relied on immunoSEQ multiplex PCR, and the TCRdb table lists in-frame clones only, not all of them. The data hold 82,000 or so clones, with just under 95% observed a single time. The material sequenced was CD4+ or CD8+ T cells sorted from blood, taken in a trial of the OX40 agonist ivuxolimab. These TCRs come from an adult with an advanced solid tumor such as melanoma, head and neck, liver or kidney cancer.

This rearrangement joins TRBV29-1 to TRBJ2-1; 12 positions match TRBD2. This CDR3 region has 14 residues. The germline CDR1 and CDR2 sequences are SQVTM and ANQGSEA. V was pared by 5 bases and J by 6 bases, with 5 bases of the junction left unmatched. DNA for the CDR3: TGCAGCGTTAAGAGACTAGCGGGAGCCAATGAGCAGTTCTTC. Translation gives CSVKRLAGANEQFF.

The V and J genes are TRBV7-2 and TRBJ1-1; TRBD1 is a possible D gene (5 bases). This CDR3 has 14 amino acids. Germline CDR1 SGHTA, CDR2 FQGNSA. Deletions cut 3 bases from V and 1 base from J, with 9 bases between. The CDR3 loop reads CASSLDGGNTEAFF. CDR3 bases: TGTGCCAGCAGCTTGGACGGGGGGAACACTGAAGCTTTCTTT.

The V and J genes are TRBV6-1 and TRBJ1-5; TRBD1 might be the D (6 bases). The CDR3 loop spans 13 amino acids. Deletions cut 8 bases from V and 7 bases from J, with 15 bases between. Germline V gives CDR1 MNHNS, CDR2 SASEGT. CDR3 sequence (DNA): TGTGCCAGCGCAGGGGTCCAGGCCCAGCCCCAGCATTTT. This sequence encodes CASAGVQAQPQHF.

The gene calls are TRBV19 and TRBJ1-1; D may be TRBD1 (5 bases). Trimming took 6 bases from V and 5 from J, leaving 13 bases between them. Germline CDR1 LNHDA, CDR2 SQIVND (reference sequence). The CDR3 spans 13 residues. Here the CDR3 reads CASSRNPGTEAFF. CDR3 DNA sequence: TGTGCCAGTAGCCGAAACCCAGGGACTGAAGCTTTCTTT.

The J gene is TRBJ1-6, the V gene TRBV6-1; D ambiguous. The CDR3 length is 15 residues. Germline-derived CDR1 and CDR2 are MNHNS and SASEGT. V lost 9 bases to trimming and J lost 0 bases, with 12 bases between them. The CDR3 sequence is CASFGSSSYNSPLHF. The CDR3 DNA is TGTGCCAGTTTCGGGTCCAGCTCCTATAATTCACCCCTCCACTTT.

The chain carries TRBV5-1 and TRBJ2-3, with a tentative D call TRBD2 (5 bases). The germline gives CDR1 SGHRS, CDR2 YFSETQ. This CDR3 is built from 16 residues. V lost 0 bases and J 0 bases, leaving 11 bases between the germline ends. The CDR3 reads CASSLGRVLSTDTQYF. DNA of the CDR3: TGCGCCAGCAGCTTGGGGCGGGTCCTTAGCACAGATACGCAGTATTTT.

V is TRBV6-5 and J is TRBJ2-3; D may be TRBD2 (6 bases). The germline CDR1 and CDR2 sequences are MNHEY and SVGAGI. V lost 6 bases and J lost 6, with 10 bases in between. The CDR3 is 12 residues long. The CDR3 bases are TGTGCCAGCAGAGGGGCGGGGGATACGCAGTATTTT. It translates to CASRGAGDTQYF.

The genes are TRBV9 and TRBJ2-7; 10 bases agree with TRBD1. CDR1 is SGDLS and CDR2 is YYNGEE in the germline V gene. CDR3 length: 15 residues. With V trimmed by 4 bases and J by 4 bases, 8 bases remained unmatched. CDR3 DNA sequence: TGTGCCAGCAGCCCTCGGGACAGGGGCTATTACGAGCAGTACTTC. This codes for CASSPRDRGYYEQYF.

This chain connects TRBV6-1 to TRBJ1-1; 7 nucleotides match TRBD1. This CDR3 is built from 15 residues. Germline loops: CDR1 MNHNS, CDR2 SASEGT. J gave up 11 bases and V 5 bases, and 17 bases lay outside the gene matches. As DNA, the CDR3 is TGTGCCAGCAGTCCAGAGCCCACGGGACAGATGGGGGCTTTCTTT. It yields the protein CASSPEPTGQMGAFF.

Regarding this clone: The junction differs from germline at one of its ends, possibly a read error. The V call is TRBV7-7, the J call TRBJ2-2, with 8 bases identical to TRBD2. This CDR3 spans 16 amino acids. Germline V gene sequence: CDR1 SSHAT, CDR2 FNYEAQ (reference sequence). CDR3 sequence: CASSATSVSNTGELFF. The CDR3 nucleotides are TGTGCTAGCAGCGCGACTAGCGTATCGAACACCGGGGAGCTGTTTTTT. The variable domain in full, with the rest retrieved from reference TRBV7-7 and TRBJ2-2, is GAGVSQSPRYKVTKRGQDVTLRCDPISSHATLYWYQQALGQGPEFLTYFNYEAQPDKSGLPSDRFSAERPEGSISTLTIQRTEQRDSAMYRCASSATSVSNTGELFFGEGSRLTVL.

This clone was counted a few times. The chain couples TRBV7-8 to TRBJ1-5; D unclear. There are 16 residues in the CDR3. CDR1 and CDR2 from the germline V gene are SGHVS and FQNEAQ. V gave up 1 base and J gave up 2 bases, with 12 bases separating them. In DNA, the CDR3 is TGTGCCAGCAGCTTAGGCCAAGGAACCGGCAATCAGCCCCAGCATTTT. It encodes CASSLGQGTGNQPQHF.

The chain links TRBV6-1 to TRBJ2-1; possible D gene TRBD1, 6 bases. Germline values: CDR1 MNHNS, CDR2 SASEGT. CDR3 length: 18 amino acids. The V end was cut by 3 bases, the J end by 0 bases, with 18 bases between. CDR3 in DNA: TGTGCCAGCAGTGACAGATTTCAGGGGTATAGCTCCTACAATGAGCAGTTCTTC. Encoded protein: CASSDRFQGYSSYNEQFF.

The gene calls are TRBV9 and TRBJ2-3; 9 nucleotides align to TRBD2. CDR1 SGDLS and CDR2 YYNGEE come from the germline V gene. The J segment lost 2 bases and the V segment lost 2 bases, leaving 6 bases of the junction unmatched. There are 16 residues in the CDR3. The chain's CDR3 is CASSVEAGGPTDTQYF. CDR3 sequence (DNA): TGTGCCAGCAGCGTCGAAGCGGGGGGCCCCACAGATACGCAGTATTTT.

Concerning this clone: This same CDR3 is encoded by further DNA sequences in the sample. J is TRBJ1-4 and V is TRBV5-1, with D possibly TRBD1 on 6 matching bases. V lost 0 bases and J 5 bases, leaving 8 bases between the germline ends. The CDR3 loop spans 14 amino acids. The V gene's germline CDR1 is SGHRS and CDR2 YFSETQ. The CDR3 here is CASSLGTANEKLFF. As DNA, the CDR3 is TGCGCCAGCAGCTTGGGGACAGCGAATGAAAAACTGTTTTTT.

The gene calls are TRBV2 and TRBJ1-2; D may be TRBD1 (5 bases). The germline V gene has CDR1 SNHLY and CDR2 FYNNEI. Trimming shortened V by 6 bases and J by 6 bases, and 14 bases separated the two germline ends. This CDR3 has 13 residues. Written as DNA, the CDR3 is TGTGCCAGCAGGGGAAGGGGTAGAGATGGCTACACCTTC. This translates into CASRGRGRDGYTF. Together with reference TRBV2 and TRBJ1-2, the CDR3 gives the full variable domain: EPEVTQTPSHQVTQMGQEVILRCVPISNHLYFYWYRQILGQKVEFLVSFYNNEISEKSEIFDDQFSVERPDGSNFTLKIRSTKLEDSAMYFCASRGRGRDGYTFGSGTRLTVV.

The CDR3 DNA sequence: TGCGCCAGCAGCCTCCCACAGGGGGTCCAAGAGACCCAGTACTTC. The encoded protein is CASSLPQGVQETQYF. This chain joins TRBV5-1 and TRBJ2-5, with 8 positions matching TRBD1. The J segment lost 1 base and the V segment lost 4 bases, leaving 6 bases of the junction unmatched. There are 15 residues in the CDR3. Germline CDR1 reads SGHRS; CDR2 reads YFSETQ.

This sequence joins TRBV9 and TRBJ2-5; the match to TRBD2 covers 10 bases. The CDR3 is made up of 17 amino acids. CDR1 SGDLS and CDR2 YYNGEE come from the germline V gene. Germline trimming cut 2 bases from V and 7 bases from J; bases unmatched to any gene: 14. The CDR3 DNA follows: TGTGCCAGCAGCGTGAGGGAAGGAGCGGGGGGGCCAGGGACCCAGTACTTC. The encoded protein is CASSVREGAGGPGTQYF.

The rearrangement joins TRBV4-2 to TRBJ2-5; TRBD1 agrees at 8 bases. V was pared by 0 bases and J by 5 bases, with 8 bases of the junction left unmatched. Germline assignment: CDR1 LGHNA and CDR2 YNFKEQ. CDR3 length: 16 amino acids. The DNA for the CDR3 is TGTGCCAGCAGCCAAGATACGGACAGGGAGGCCGAGACCCAGTACTTC. This codes for CASSQDTDREAETQYF.

The chain combines TRBV29-1 with TRBJ1-1, with TRBD1 identical over 7 bases. CDR1 and CDR2 (germline): SQVTM, ANQGSEA. This CDR3 contains 12 residues. The ends lost 7 bases at V and 7 bases at J; junction bases unmatched: 9. CDR3 residues: CSAKGQGVEAFF. CDR3 coding DNA: TGCAGCGCAAAAGGCCAGGGGGTTGAAGCTTTCTTT.

This clone has just one count. This rearrangement joins TRBV7-9 to TRBJ2-2, with TRBD1 identical over 10 bases. J was trimmed by 5 bases and V by 5 bases; bases with no gene match: 5. Germline V gene data show CDR1 as SEHNR and CDR2 as FQNEAQ (reference sequence). The CDR3 contains 15 residues. CDR3 bases: TGTGCCAGCAGCCCGGGGACAGGGGAGACCGGGGAGCTGTTTTTT. It yields the protein CASSPGTGETGELFF.

The chain combines TRBV11-3 with TRBJ2-3; 12 positions agree with TRBD2. The CDR3 is 16 amino acids. V gave up 0 bases and J gave up 10 bases; unmatched junction bases: 8. Germline V gene data show CDR1 as SGHNT and CDR2 as YENEEA. The CDR3 is CASSLDGLAGGSAQYF. For the CDR3, the DNA is TGTGCCAGCAGCTTAGATGGGCTAGCGGGAGGGAGCGCGCAGTATTTT.

This clone was seen once. The J gene is TRBJ2-5, the V gene TRBV19; TRBD2 agrees at 8 bases. Trimming cost V 7 bases and J 5 bases; bases outside gene matches: 9. The CDR3 totals 14 residues. Germline lookup yields CDR1 LNHDA and CDR2 SQIVND (reference sequence). CDR3 nucleotide sequence: TGTGCCAGTATGGCATGGGGCGGGGGGGAGACCCAGTACTTC. This sequence encodes CASMAWGGGETQYF.

The chain recombines TRBV7-9 with TRBJ1-5, with unresolved D. This CDR3 has 13 amino acids. Germline values: CDR1 SEHNR, CDR2 FQNEAQ (reference sequence). Trimming pared 2 bases from V and 4 bases from J, leaving 6 bases between. Written as DNA, the CDR3 is TGTGCCAGCAGCTTACTGCAGAATCAGCCCCAGCATTTT. Amino acid sequence: CASSLLQNQPQHF.

The V and J genes are TRBV7-6 and TRBJ2-3; maybe TRBD2 (5 bases). Germline CDR1 reads SGHVS; CDR2 reads FNYEAQ. Between the trimmed V and J ends, which lost 4 bases and 8 bases, there was a span of 16 bases. The CDR3 covers 14 residues. The CDR3 DNA reads TGTGCCAGCAGCTCCGGGGTATTGAGGGCTACGCAGTATTTT. Amino acid sequence: CASSSGVLRATQYF.

The gene calls are TRBV11-2 and TRBJ2-1; TRBD1 might be the D (6 bases). Germline V gene data show CDR1 as SGHAT and CDR2 as FQNNGV. V lost 1 base, J lost 7 bases, and 17 bases lay in between. This CDR3 has 16 residues. The CDR3 loop reads CASSLVTGSSANEQFF. In DNA form, the CDR3 reads TGTGCCAGCAGCTTAGTTACAGGGTCCTCTGCGAATGAGCAGTTCTTC.

This clone was found once. The CDR3 DNA is TGTGCCAGCAGCTTAGAACTAGCGGGAGGGTCCTACGAGCAGTACTTC. It is translated as CASSLELAGGSYEQYF. The chain joins TRBV13 to TRBJ2-7, with 13 bases matching TRBD2. Trimming removed 1 base from V and 1 base from J; junction bases left unmatched: 1. Germline values: CDR1 PRHDT, CDR2 FYEKMQ (reference sequence). This CDR3 is 16 amino acids long.

The CDR3 coding sequence is TGCGCCAGCAGCTTGGCCGGACAGTCAACAGATACGCAGTATTTT. This gives the protein CASSLAGQSTDTQYF. The chain has TRBV5-1 and TRBJ2-3; the D gene is possibly TRBD1 (6 bases). The CDR3 covers 15 residues. Trimming shortened V by 0 bases and J by 3 bases, and 11 bases separated the two germline ends. From germline, CDR1 is SGHRS and CDR2 YFSETQ. Full variable domain (missing parts from reference TRBV5-1 and TRBJ2-3): KAGVTQTPRYLIKTRGQQVTLSCSPISGHRSVSWYQQTPGQGLQFLFEYFSETQRNKGNFPGRFSGRQFSNSRSEMNVSTLELGDSALYLCASSLAGQSTDTQYFGPGTRLTVL.

The chain combines TRBV15 with TRBJ2-1; D is possibly TRBD1 or TRBD2 (6 bases each). This CDR3 comprises 17 residues. The ends were cut back, 0 bases at V and 5 bases at J, with 17 bases in the middle. Germline CDR1 LNHNV, CDR2 YYDKDF (reference sequence). CDR3: CATSRDWGAPHDNEQFF. Here the CDR3 DNA reads TGTGCCACCAGCAGAGATTGGGGGGCCCCCCATGACAATGAGCAGTTCTTC.

The V gene is TRBV5-1, the J gene TRBJ2-3; no clear D. Between the trimmed V and J ends, which lost 3 bases and 5 bases, there was a span of 16 bases. CDR3 length equals 15 residues. The germline V gene has CDR1 SGHRS and CDR2 YFSETQ. DNA for the CDR3: TGCGCCAGCAGCTCGCCTTCCCCGCTAGGAGATACGCAGTATTTT. This translates into CASSSPSPLGDTQYF.